These 22 T cell receptor beta chains came from one sample sequenced in a study of long-term antiretroviral therapy in people with HIV. Version v3.0 of the immunoSEQ assay was performed at survey level. Produced via immunoSEQ multiplex PCR; TCRdb's table is partial and in-frame only. The sample has around 21,000 clones, roughly 91% seen once. Sequenced here: unsorted PBMCs, sampled 0.2 years before starting antiretroviral therapy. Source of these receptors: a man aged 18 to 30 with HIV.

The chain couples TRBV4-3 to TRBJ2-1, with unresolved D. V was cut by 1 base and J by 0 bases, with 7 bases left in between. Germline V CDR1 and CDR2: LGHNA, YSLEER. The CDR3 totals 15 residues. CDR3 protein: CASSQAYNSYNEQFF. Here the CDR3 DNA reads TGCGCCAGCAGCCAAGCATATAACTCCTACAATGAGCAGTTCTTC.

The chain is built from TRBV5-1 and TRBJ2-7; tentatively, D is TRBD1 or TRBD2 (5 bases each). V lost 4 bases and J lost 5, with 19 bases in between. From germline, CDR1 is SGHRS and CDR2 YFSETQ. The length of the CDR3 is 15 residues. In DNA form, the CDR3 reads TGCGCCAGCAGCATACACTTCTCGGGACCCAACGAGCAGTACTTC. This gives the protein CASSIHFSGPNEQYF.

The J gene is TRBJ1-6, the V gene TRBV5-1, with a weak D call TRBD1 (5 bases). Germline CDR1 SGHRS, CDR2 YFSETQ. Trimming removed 7 bases from V and 0 bases from J, with 11 bases in between. This CDR3 is built from 15 residues. The CDR3 here is CASRKDISYNSPLHF. The CDR3 DNA follows: TGCGCCAGCCGCAAGGACATCTCCTATAATTCACCCCTCCACTTT.

Only one count was recorded for this clone. The chain couples TRBV6-1 to TRBJ1-2; D gene unclear. The length of the CDR3 is 11 residues. V dropped 4 bases and J dropped 4 bases, with 4 bases sitting between them. Germline V gene data show CDR1 as MNHNS and CDR2 as SASEGT. In nucleotides, the CDR3 is TGTGCCAGCAGTGTCATCTATGGCTACACCTTC. Protein product: CASSVIYGYTF.

In DNA form, the CDR3 reads TGTGCCAGCAGTCCCGGACTAGCGGGAGTAGGACAGTACTTC. Its protein is CASSPGLAGVGQYF. The chain uses TRBV7-2 and TRBJ2-7; 13 bases are shared with TRBD2. This CDR3 has 14 amino acids. V shed 6 bases, J shed 10 bases, and the junction held 9 bases outside the gene matches. CDR1 and CDR2 from the germline V gene are SGHTA and FQGNSA.

J is TRBJ2-1 and V is TRBV30; D is unclear. The CDR3 length is 13 residues. The germline V gene encodes CDR1 GTSNPN and CDR2 SVGIG (reference sequence). V was trimmed by 0 bases and J by 5 bases, leaving 8 bases between them. The CDR3 DNA reads TGTGCCTGGAGTGTATTTAGCAACAATGAGCAGTTCTTC. Its translation is CAWSVFSNNEQFF.

The V and J genes are TRBV29-1 and TRBJ2-1, with 10 bases fitting TRBD2. Trimming took 6 bases from V and 9 from J; bases not matched to a gene: 11. There are 14 residues in the CDR3. CDR1 SQVTM and CDR2 ANQGSEA come from the germline V gene. CDR3: CSVDVGAGGVEQFF. The CDR3 DNA is TGCAGCGTGGACGTTGGAGCGGGAGGGGTTGAGCAGTTCTTC.

The V call is TRBV19, the J call TRBJ1-5, with D unclear. Germline CDR1 reads LNHDA; CDR2 reads SQIVND (reference sequence). V shed 7 bases and J shed 7 bases, with 14 bases lying between them. CDR3 size: 13 residues. This CDR3 is CASTPSPGQPQHF. CDR3 sequence (DNA): TGTGCCAGTACCCCATCCCCGGGGCAGCCCCAGCATTTT. The variable domain in full, completed from reference TRBV19 and TRBJ1-5, reads DGGITQSPKYLFRKEGQNVTLSCEQNLNHDAMYWYRQDPGQGLRLIYYSQIVNDFQKGDIAEGYSVSREKKESFPLTVTSAQKNPTAFYLCASTPSPGQPQHFGDGTRLSIL.

This clone occurred once. CDR3 residues: CASSEGPNEQFF. The CDR3 DNA reads TGTGCCAGCAGTGAAGGGCCCAATGAGCAGTTCTTC. V usage is TRBV2 and J usage is TRBJ2-1; no reliable D call. V was pared by 1 base and J by 6 bases, with 4 bases between. Germline V gene sequence: CDR1 SNHLY, CDR2 FYNNEI. The length of the CDR3 is 12 residues.

The chain carries TRBV5-5 and TRBJ2-1; weak D call: TRBD1 (5 bases). Trimming shortened V by 1 base and J by 8 bases, and 19 bases separated the two germline ends. Germline V gene data show CDR1 as SGHKS and CDR2 as YYEKEE (reference sequence). The CDR3 runs 16 residues. The CDR3 nucleotides read TGTGCCAGCAGCTTGCAGGGCCACCCTCACGCTTATGAGCAGTTCTTC. Translation gives CASSLQGHPHAYEQFF. The whole variable domain, remainder taken from reference TRBV5-5 and TRBJ2-1, is DAGVTQSPTHLIKTRGQQVTLRCSPISGHKSVSWYQQVLGQGPQFIFQYYEKEERGRGNFPDRFSARQFPNYSSELNVNALLLGDSALYLCASSLQGHPHAYEQFFGPGTRLTVL.

CDR3 amino acids: CASSYAERGTEAFF. The CDR3 nucleotides are TGTGCCAGCAGTTACGCCGAAAGGGGCACTGAAGCTTTCTTT. The V call is TRBV6-5, the J call TRBJ1-1, with D possibly TRBD1 on 5 matching bases. CDR1 and CDR2 (germline): MNHEY, SVGAGI. V dropped 2 bases and J dropped 4 bases, with 11 bases sitting between them. CDR3 length equals 14 residues.

The CDR3 bases are TGTGCCAGCAGCCCAGACAATCAGCCCCAGCATTTT. Encoded protein: CASSPDNQPQHF. The J gene is TRBJ1-5, the V gene TRBV7-9; D is uncertain. CDR3 length equals 12 residues. Germline lookup yields CDR1 SEHNR and CDR2 FQNEAQ (reference sequence). V gave up 5 bases and J gave up 3 bases, with 5 bases separating them.

The CDR3 DNA reads as TGTGCCAGCAGTTATGGCCCGGGGGGGTTGAATGGCTACACCTTC. This translates into CASSYGPGGLNGYTF. The rearrangement joins TRBV27 to TRBJ1-2; D may be TRBD1 (5 bases). The V end lost 4 bases, the J end lost 6 bases, and 18 bases lay between the germline ends. The CDR3 spans 15 residues. CDR1 is MNHEY, CDR2 SMNVEV, per germline (reference sequence).

V usage is TRBV25-1 and J usage is TRBJ1-1; D gene uncertain. The CDR3 has 14 amino acids. Germline V CDR1 and CDR2: MGHDK, SYGVNS. V dropped 1 base and J dropped 5 bases, with 11 bases sitting between them. The CDR3 protein is CASSESNVWTEAFF. As DNA, the CDR3 is TGTGCCAGCAGTGAATCAAACGTTTGGACTGAAGCTTTCTTT.

The chain employs TRBV18 and TRBJ1-5, with unresolved D. The ends were cut back, 3 bases at V and 5 bases at J, with 11 bases in the middle. This CDR3 contains 14 residues. The germline CDR1 and CDR2 sequences are KGHSH and LQKENI. This chain's CDR3 is CASSPDGIDQPQHF. CDR3 sequence (DNA): TGTGCCAGCTCACCTGACGGAATCGATCAGCCCCAGCATTTT.

The chain combines TRBV5-4 with TRBJ1-1; D is unresolved. The CDR3 covers 12 residues. V lost 2 bases and J lost 8, with 10 bases in between. Germline lookup yields CDR1 SGHNT and CDR2 YYREEE (reference sequence). The CDR3: CASSFPDGEAFF. The CDR3 region has the DNA TGTGCCAGCAGCTTTCCTGACGGAGAAGCTTTCTTT.

This clone was counted a few times. The chain has TRBV27 and TRBJ2-7, with 7 bases fitting TRBD1. CDR1 is MNHEY, CDR2 SMNVEV, per germline (reference sequence). Trimming at V came to 1 base and at J to 2 bases, leaving 2 bases not matched to a gene. CDR3 length: 14 amino acids. CDR3 region: CASSLFQGAYEQYF. The CDR3 nucleotides read TGTGCCAGCAGTTTATTCCAGGGGGCCTACGAGCAGTACTTC.

The chain employs TRBV4-2 and TRBJ2-7; 8 positions match TRBD1. With V trimmed by 0 bases and J by 6 bases, 10 bases remained unmatched. The CDR3 totals 16 residues. Germline lookup yields CDR1 LGHNA and CDR2 YNFKEQ. In DNA form, the CDR3 reads TGTGCCAGCAGCCAAGAGTGGCAGGGGGCAATGAGCGAGCAGTACTTC. Amino acids: CASSQEWQGAMSEQYF.

The chain uses TRBV27 and TRBJ2-4; 7 bases map to TRBD2. Germline V gene data show CDR1 as MNHEY and CDR2 as SMNVEV (reference sequence). The CDR3 totals 13 residues. V lost 5 bases and J lost 9; bases outside the gene matches: 7. DNA of the CDR3: TGTGCCAGCAGTCCCGGGACTATCGGCATTCAGTACTTC. Protein product: CASSPGTIGIQYF.

This chain uses TRBV29-1 with TRBJ1-1; D ambiguous. CDR1 and CDR2 (germline): SQVTM, ANQGSEA. Deletions cut 5 bases from V and 8 bases from J, with 9 bases between. The CDR3 has 10 amino acids. The DNA of the CDR3 is TGCAGCGTTATGACCCTGGAAGCTTTCTTT. This translates into CSVMTLEAFF. Drawing the rest from reference TRBV29-1 and TRBJ1-1, the complete variable domain is SAVISQKPSRDICQRGTSLTIQCQVDSQVTMMFWYRQQPGQSLTLIATANQGSEATYESGFVIDKFPISRPNLTFSTLTVSNMSPEDSSIYLCSVMTLEAFFGQGTRLTVV.

The chain combines TRBV10-1 with TRBJ2-1; maybe TRBD2 (6 bases). V lost 7 bases to trimming and J lost 0 bases, with 19 bases between them. The CDR3 has 17 residues. Germline V gene sequence: CDR1 WNHNN, CDR2 SYGVQD (reference sequence). The CDR3 nucleotides are TGCGCCAGCACCGGAGCCGAGGAGGGGACCTCCTACAATGAGCAGTTCTTC. It yields the protein CASTGAEEGTSYNEQFF.

V usage is TRBV11-2 and J usage is TRBJ2-7; D is possibly TRBD2 (5 bases). CDR1 SGHAT and CDR2 FQNNGV come from the germline V gene. The CDR3 length is 13 residues. With 5 bases removed from V and 1 base from J, the gap between germline ends came to 9 bases. The CDR3 nucleotides are TGTGCCAGCAGCCCGAGGACTTCCTACGAGCAGTACTTC. It encodes CASSPRTSYEQYF. Full variable domain (remainder filled in from reference TRBV11-2 and TRBJ2-7): EAGVAQSPRYKIIEKRQSVAFWCNPISGHATLYWYQQILGQGPKLLIQFQNNGVVDDSQLPKDRFSAERLKGVDSTLKIQPAKLEDSAVYLCASSPRTSYEQYFGPGTRLTVT.